This TCR beta chain was obtained from a study of cytomegalovirus exposure and HLA in healthy donors. On the study more broadly: Of some 360 genotyped donors, around 84% clustered with self-reported Caucasian donors. Study findings and constraints: Available immune exposure information covered CMV serostatus only. Within an earlier analysis, most TCR beta V segments proved productive either about 87% or about 30% of the time.

PCR used 60 Vbeta primers and 13 Jbeta primers. The method was immunoSEQ multiplex PCR; TCRdb's version includes in-frame clones alone and lacks a portion of them. The table lists approximately 140,000 clones, approximately 80% of them singletons, with approximately 4.9% in the top ten. This clone was observed a handful of times. Its antigen is unknown. The germline V gene has CDR1 KGHSH and CDR2 LQKENI. The CDR3 length is 13 residues. Trimming cost V 2 bases and J 6 bases, with 8 bases left between them. The receptor comes from a woman in her fifties or sixties in good health and CMV-seronegative. The sample consisted of PBMCs. This sequence joins TRBV18 and TRBJ2-1; weak D call: TRBD2 (5 bases). The CDR3 nucleotides are TGTGCCAGCTCACCAAGGGAGACCAATGAGCAGTTCTTC. The encoded protein is CASSPRETNEQFF. The full variable domain, with the rest looked up from reference TRBV18 and TRBJ2-1, is NAGVMQNPRHLVRRRGQEARLRCSPMKGHSHVYWYRQLPEEGLKFMVYLQKENIIDESGMPKERFSAEFPKEGPSILRIQQVVRGDSAAYFCASSPRETNEQFFGPGTRLTVL.